Here is one T cell receptor (beta chain) with its context. The antigen remains unidentified. The entry originates in a study of T cells after yellow fever vaccination. Whole-study results and caveats: Clones that expanded after primary vaccination mostly reappeared after the booster (roughly 95% CD4, approximately 87% CD8).

TCRdb re-called the 5' RACE reads through MiXCR, storing one row per CDR3 protein. Of hundreds of thousands of distinct CDR3 sequences listed, approximately 13% are singletons. V dropped 6 bases and J dropped 5 bases, with 11 bases sitting between them. The CDR3 is 13 residues long. The source was PBMCs, collected on the day of the yellow fever booster vaccination. The TCR originated in a man aged 30 to 45 who received the YFV17D yellow fever vaccine. The rearrangement links TRBV12-3 or TRBV12-4 to TRBJ1-5; D not resolved. As DNA, the CDR3 is TGTGCCAGCAGCCGTCGTAGTGATCAGCCCCAGCATTTT. Translation gives CASSRRSDQPQHF.